These 3 T cell receptor beta chains were all obtained from the same sample, sequenced in a study of CD8 T cells in Susac syndrome. Random hexamers were used to reverse transcribe the RNA input (roughly 0.5 to 1 ug). TCRdb fed the immunoSEQ multiplex PCR reads into MiXCR, producing one record per CDR3 protein. In the table there are some 200,000 distinct CDR3 sequences, almost 96% of which are singletons. Specimen: CD4+ T cells from PBMCs. The origin of the receptors is a human donor with Susac syndrome.

The gene calls are TRBV19 and TRBJ1-5, with TRBD1 as a possible D gene (5 bases). The V end lost 4 bases, the J end lost 0 bases, and 10 bases lay between the germline ends. The CDR3 totals 15 residues. Germline CDR1 is LNHDA and CDR2 is SQIVND (reference sequence). The DNA for the CDR3 is TGTGCCAGTAGTAGGGGCGCAAATAGCAATCAGCCCCAGCATTTT. Its protein is CASSRGANSNQPQHF.

This chain links TRBV5-1 with TRBJ1-6, with TRBD1 as a possible D gene (6 bases). Trimming shortened V by 0 bases and J by 5 bases, and 6 bases separated the two germline ends. This CDR3 spans 14 amino acids. Per the germline V gene, CDR1 is SGHRS and CDR2 is YFSETQ. The CDR3 nucleotides read TGCGCCAGCAGCTTGGACAGGGATAATTCACCCCTCCACTTT. Translated: CASSLDRDNSPLHF.

The J gene is TRBJ1-2, the V gene TRBV7-2; weak D call: TRBD1 (6 bases). CDR3 length: 16 amino acids. Trimming removed 5 bases at V and 6 bases at J, with 22 bases between. Germline V lookup: CDR1 SGHTA, CDR2 FQGNSA. The CDR3 nucleotides read TGTGCCAGCAGCCCAGAGGACCGGGGGCTGGGGAATGGCTACACCTTC. This translates into CASSPEDRGLGNGYTF.